The rows below give T cell receptor beta chains drawn from one sample of a study of blood T cells in healthy people across ages. TCRdb passed the 5' RACE reads through MiXCR, listing each CDR3 protein once. The data show 650,000 to 950,000 distinct CDR3 sequences, under 45% seen once. Sequencing was done on a sample of blood. The origin of the receptors is a man in his 60s in good health. Both conserved end residues are part of each CDR3. Each record gives: J gene, V gene, CDR3 protein.

j_gene: TRBJ2-1; v_gene: TRBV20-1; CDR3aa: CSARGRSPYNEQFF
j_gene: TRBJ2-3; v_gene: TRBV27; CDR3aa: CASSSLGGGADTQYF
j_gene: TRBJ1-1; v_gene: TRBV10-3; CDR3aa: CAISGEGVMAFF
j_gene: TRBJ2-1; v_gene: TRBV7-2; CDR3aa: CASSLDGTTLNEQFF
j_gene: TRBJ1-6; v_gene: TRBV6-5; CDR3aa: CASSYGGWTGVDSAPLHF
j_gene: TRBJ2-3; v_gene: TRBV9; CDR3aa: CASSGPGLAGGGDTQYF
j_gene: TRBJ1-1; v_gene: TRBV20-1; CDR3aa: CSAPRGGGTEAFF
j_gene: TRBJ2-7; v_gene: TRBV7-9; CDR3aa: CASSINPYNEQYF
j_gene: TRBJ2-1; v_gene: TRBV6-5; CDR3aa: CASRTRYNEQFF
j_gene: TRBJ2-7; v_gene: TRBV27; CDR3aa: CASSIQGAYYEQYF
j_gene: TRBJ2-7; v_gene: TRBV30; CDR3aa: CAWSPGQPSSYEQYF
j_gene: TRBJ2-5; v_gene: TRBV29-1; CDR3aa: CSVEGTTGRQETQYF
j_gene: TRBJ2-5; v_gene: TRBV18; CDR3aa: CASSMGRQESQYF
j_gene: TRBJ2-1; v_gene: TRBV20-1; CDR3aa: CSACQGNDNEQFF
j_gene: TRBJ2-2; v_gene: TRBV6-2/TRBV6-3; CDR3aa: CASKSWGHASTGELFF
j_gene: TRBJ2-7; v_gene: TRBV5-5; CDR3aa: CASSRPGQGTYEQYF
j_gene: TRBJ1-2; v_gene: TRBV7-9; CDR3aa: CASSLANHGYTF
j_gene: TRBJ2-3; v_gene: TRBV20-1; CDR3aa: CSAPLGGRTDTQYF
j_gene: TRBJ2-1; v_gene: TRBV20-1; CDR3aa: CSARDSEGGGEQFF
j_gene: TRBJ1-2; v_gene: TRBV10-3; CDR3aa: CAIGQSEATNYGYTF
j_gene: TRBJ1-4; v_gene: TRBV10-3; CDR3aa: CAISESAANEKLFF
j_gene: TRBJ2-1; v_gene: TRBV18; CDR3aa: CASSPGHVIYNEQFF
j_gene: TRBJ1-6; v_gene: TRBV27; CDR3aa: CASSFWAPQSPLHF
j_gene: TRBJ1-6; v_gene: TRBV7-2; CDR3aa: CASSAVGSPLHF
j_gene: TRBJ1-1; v_gene: TRBV4-3; CDR3aa: CASSQDRSDIMNTEAFF
j_gene: TRBJ2-1; v_gene: TRBV7-2; CDR3aa: CASSGGFWNEQFF
j_gene: TRBJ1-2; v_gene: TRBV30; CDR3aa: CASLGYGYTF
j_gene: TRBJ1-2; v_gene: TRBV5-1; CDR3aa: CASSPTGLSGGYTF
j_gene: .; v_gene: TRBV29-1; CDR3aa: CSVGGTGQGNLEQYF